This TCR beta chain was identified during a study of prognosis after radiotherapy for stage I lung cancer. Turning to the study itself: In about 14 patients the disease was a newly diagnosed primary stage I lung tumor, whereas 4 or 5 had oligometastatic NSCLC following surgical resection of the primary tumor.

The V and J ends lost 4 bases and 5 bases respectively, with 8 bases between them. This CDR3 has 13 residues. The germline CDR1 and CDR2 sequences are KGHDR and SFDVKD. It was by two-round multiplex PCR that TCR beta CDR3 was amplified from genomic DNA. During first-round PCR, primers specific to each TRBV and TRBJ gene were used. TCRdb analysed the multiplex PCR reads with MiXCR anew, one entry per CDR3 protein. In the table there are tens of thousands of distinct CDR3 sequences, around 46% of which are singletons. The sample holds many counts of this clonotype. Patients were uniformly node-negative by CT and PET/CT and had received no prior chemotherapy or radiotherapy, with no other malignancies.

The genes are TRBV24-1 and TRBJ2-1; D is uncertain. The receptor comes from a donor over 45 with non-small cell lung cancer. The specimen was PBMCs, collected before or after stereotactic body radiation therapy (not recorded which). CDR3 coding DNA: TGTGCCACCAGTGACGGACGGAACAATGAGCAGTTCTTC. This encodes CATSDGRNNEQFF.